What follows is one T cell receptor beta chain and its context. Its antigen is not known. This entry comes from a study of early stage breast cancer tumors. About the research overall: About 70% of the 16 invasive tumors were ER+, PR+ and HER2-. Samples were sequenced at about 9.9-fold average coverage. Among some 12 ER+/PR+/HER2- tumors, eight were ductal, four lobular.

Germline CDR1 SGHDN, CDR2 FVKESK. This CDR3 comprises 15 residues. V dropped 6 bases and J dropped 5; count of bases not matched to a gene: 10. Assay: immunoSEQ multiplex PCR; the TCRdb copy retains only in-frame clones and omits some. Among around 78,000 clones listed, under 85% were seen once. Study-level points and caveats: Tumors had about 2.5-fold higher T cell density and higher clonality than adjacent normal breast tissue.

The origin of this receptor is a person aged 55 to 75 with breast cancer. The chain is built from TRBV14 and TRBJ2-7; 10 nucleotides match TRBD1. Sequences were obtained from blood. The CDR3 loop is CASSRLTGGLNEQYF. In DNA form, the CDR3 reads TGTGCCAGCAGTCGCTTGACAGGGGGCCTAAACGAGCAGTACTTC. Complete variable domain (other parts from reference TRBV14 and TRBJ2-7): EAGVTQFPSHSVIEKGQTVTLRCDPISGHDNLYWYRRVMGKEIKFLLHFVKESKQDESGMPNNRFLAERTGGTYSTLKVQPAELEDSGVYFCASSRLTGGLNEQYFGPGTRLTVT.